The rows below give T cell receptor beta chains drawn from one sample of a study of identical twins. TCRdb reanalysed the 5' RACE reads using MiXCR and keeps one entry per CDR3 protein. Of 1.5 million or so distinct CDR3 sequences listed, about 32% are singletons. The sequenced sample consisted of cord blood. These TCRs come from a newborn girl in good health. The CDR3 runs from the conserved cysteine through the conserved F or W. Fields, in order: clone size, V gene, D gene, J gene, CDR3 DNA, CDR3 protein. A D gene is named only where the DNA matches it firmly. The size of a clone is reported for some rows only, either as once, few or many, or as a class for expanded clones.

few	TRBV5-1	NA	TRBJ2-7	TGCGCCATCCCACAGGGCTACGAGCAGTACTTC	CAIPQGYEQYF
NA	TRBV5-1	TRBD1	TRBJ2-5	TGCGCCAGCAGCTACGACAGGGGGAGAGGGACCCAGTACTTC	CASSYDRGRGTQYF
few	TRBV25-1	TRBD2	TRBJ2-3	TGTGCCAGCAGTGAACTCTCAAACAGGAAGCGGGAGGGCCCAGATACGCAGTATTTT	CASSELSNRKREGPDTQYF
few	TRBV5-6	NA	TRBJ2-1	TGTGCCAGCAGCCGGACGGATCATGAGCAGTTCTTC	CASSRTDHEQFF
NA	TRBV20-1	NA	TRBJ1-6	TGCAGTGCTAGACCTCCCGGGGTTCATAATTCACCCCTCCACTTT	CSARPPGVHNSPLHF
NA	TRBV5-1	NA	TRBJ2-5	TGCGCCAGCAGCTTAGGGGGGTCTGCCTTTTACCAAGAGACCCAGTACTTC	CASSLGGSAFYQETQYF
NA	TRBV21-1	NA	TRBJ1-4	TGTGCCAGCAGCCTAAGGATTTGGGGAGAAAAACTGTTTTTT	CASSLRIWGEKLFF
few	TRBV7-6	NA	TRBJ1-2	TGTGCCAGCAGCCCAGCGGGGACTAACTATGGCTACACCTTC	CASSPAGTNYGYTF
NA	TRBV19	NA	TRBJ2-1	TGTGCCAGTACCACCGACCCCGTCAATGAGCAGTTCTTC	CASTTDPVNEQFF
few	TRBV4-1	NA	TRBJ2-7	TGCGCCAGCAGCCAAGCCGGACGGGGCTACGAGCAGTACTTC	CASSQAGRGYEQYF
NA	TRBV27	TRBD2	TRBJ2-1	TGTGCCAGCAGTCGGGGGGGCCGCGATGAGCAGTTCTTC	CASSRGGRDEQFF
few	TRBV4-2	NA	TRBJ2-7	TGTGCCAGCAGCCAAGCGGTGGTCTACGAGCAGTACTTC	CASSQAVVYEQYF
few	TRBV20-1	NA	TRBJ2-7	TGCAGTGCTAGAATCAGGGGGGACGAGCAGTACTTC	CSARIRGDEQYF
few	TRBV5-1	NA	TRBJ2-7	TGCGCCAGCAGCTTCGAAGCCTCCTATGAGCAGTACTTC	CASSFEASYEQYF
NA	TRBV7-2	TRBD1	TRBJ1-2	TGTGCCAGCAGCTTAGGGGACAGGGAGTACTATGGCTACACCTTC	CASSLGDREYYGYTF